Shown below are 12 T cell receptor beta chains from a single sample sequenced in a study of blood T cell repertoires in COVID-19. TCRdb's copy holds only in-frame clones and misses some; the assay was immunoSEQ multiplex PCR. Counted here are a few hundred thousand clones, 85% to 90% occurring once; the ten biggest clones make up around 1.3%. The sequenced sample consisted of PBMCs or T cells enriched from blood (not recorded which). The receptors originated from a man in his thirties or forties who had recovered from COVID-19.

CDR3 nucleotide sequence: TGTGCCAGCAGCTTGGGGACCCTCCTGACAGGAACCAACTATGGCTACACCTTC. Translating gives CASSLGTLLTGTNYGYTF. The gene calls are TRBV5-8 and TRBJ1-2; possible D gene TRBD1, 6 bases. Germline assignment: CDR1 SGHTS and CDR2 YDEGEE. CDR3 length equals 18 residues. With 0 bases removed from V and 2 bases from J, the gap between germline ends came to 20 bases.

This rearrangement joins TRBV15 to TRBJ1-2, with D unresolved. V shed 2 bases and J shed 7 bases, with 11 bases lying between them. CDR3 length: 13 residues. CDR1 and CDR2 from the germline V gene are LNHNV and YYDKDF (reference sequence). The CDR3 sequence is CATSRLQRAGYTF. CDR3 sequence (DNA): TGTGCCACCAGCAGACTTCAGCGAGCTGGCTACACCTTC. Full variable domain (outside the CDR3, taken from reference TRBV15 and TRBJ1-2): DAMVIQNPRYQVTQFGKPVTLSCSQTLNHNVMYWYQQKSSQAPKLLFHYYDKDFNNEADTPDNFQSRRPNTSFCFLDIRSPGLGDTAMYLCATSRLQRAGYTFGSGTRLTVV.

The rearrangement joins TRBV9 to TRBJ2-2; 9 nucleotides align to TRBD2. Trimming cost V 0 bases and J 3 bases; bases outside gene matches: 6. CDR1 is SGDLS, CDR2 YYNGEE, per germline. This CDR3 is built from 17 residues. DNA for the CDR3: TGTGCCAGCAGCGTAGCGGTCAGCGGGAGGTACACCGGGGAGCTGTTTTTT. The encoded protein is CASSVAVSGRYTGELFF.

The gene calls are TRBV5-4 and TRBJ2-3; TRBD2 agrees at 10 bases. The CDR3 sequence is 18 residues long. The V gene's germline CDR1 is SGHNT and CDR2 YYREEE (reference sequence). J gave up 0 bases and V 3 bases, and 10 bases lay outside the gene matches. The DNA for the CDR3 is TGTGCCAGCAGCTCCCCCCATAGGACTAGCGGTAGCACAGATACGCAGTATTTT. Translation gives CASSSPHRTSGSTDTQYF.

The V gene is TRBV27, the J gene TRBJ1-1; D not resolved. The CDR3 covers 15 residues. CDR1 is MNHEY and CDR2 is SMNVEV in the germline V gene (reference sequence). Trimming took 0 bases from V and 4 from J, leaving 12 bases between them. CDR3 sequence: CASSLSPGGPTEAFF. CDR3 coding DNA: TGTGCCAGCAGTTTATCACCGGGAGGCCCCACTGAAGCTTTCTTT.

This clone was seen a single time. This rearrangement joins TRBV29-1 to TRBJ2-3; D unclear. The CDR3 runs to 13 residues. Trimming pared 3 bases from V and 2 bases from J, leaving 9 bases between. CDR1 is SQVTM and CDR2 is ANQGSEA in the germline V gene. This CDR3 reads CSVDPRDTDTQYF. DNA for the CDR3: TGCAGCGTTGATCCCCGAGACACAGATACGCAGTATTTT.

The chain recombines TRBV14 with TRBJ2-7; 9 bases align to TRBD1. Germline lookup yields CDR1 SGHDN and CDR2 FVKESK. The CDR3 covers 16 residues. V shed 1 base, J shed 0 bases, and the junction held 4 bases outside the gene matches. CDR3 nucleotides: TGTGCCAGCAGCCAAGGACAGGGGGTTATCTCCTACGAGCAGTACTTC. It specifies CASSQGQGVISYEQYF.

The chain combines TRBV27 with TRBJ2-3; possible D gene TRBD2, 6 bases. The V and J ends lost 2 bases and 7 bases respectively, with 19 bases between them. Germline CDR1 reads MNHEY; CDR2 reads SMNVEV (reference sequence). The CDR3 is 16 residues long. DNA of the CDR3: TGTGCCAGCAGTTTAGAGGCGCGGGGCGGCAAAAATACGCAGTATTTT. As protein: CASSLEARGGKNTQYF.

The chain links TRBV27 to TRBJ2-3, with TRBD2 matching 7 bases. From germline, CDR1 is MNHEY and CDR2 SMNVEV (reference sequence). V gave up 7 bases and J gave up 4 bases; unmatched junction bases: 11. CDR3 length equals 15 residues. Written as DNA, the CDR3 is TGTGCCAGCATCGAAGGCGGGAGAATATCAGATACGCAGTATTTT. Translating it yields CASIEGGRISDTQYF.

The rearrangement links TRBV7-2 to TRBJ2-3; the match to TRBD2 covers 8 bases. This CDR3 is built from 15 residues. The V segment lost 6 bases and the J segment 4 bases; nucleotides outside the gene matches: 9. Looked up from germline, CDR1 is SGHTA and CDR2 is FQGNSA. The CDR3 loop reads CASRLGLDGSDTQYF. For the CDR3, the DNA is TGTGCCAGCAGATTGGGACTAGATGGCTCAGATACGCAGTATTTT.

The rearrangement joins TRBV5-5 to TRBJ2-1; D perhaps matches TRBD2 (6 bases). This CDR3 comprises 16 residues. The germline gives CDR1 SGHKS, CDR2 YYEKEE (reference sequence). Trimming shortened V by 1 base and J by 6 bases, and 17 bases separated the two germline ends. CDR3 in amino acids: CASSLLTSFRINEQFF. The CDR3, as DNA: TGTGCCAGCAGCTTGCTCACTAGCTTCCGAATCAATGAGCAGTTCTTC.

The rearrangement joins TRBV20-1 to TRBJ2-7; 14 positions agree with TRBD2. CDR3 length equals 14 residues. Germline values: CDR1 DFQATT, CDR2 SNEGSKA (reference sequence). The V segment lost 3 bases and the J segment 6 bases; nucleotides outside the gene matches: 4. CDR3 loop: CSASGTSGSSEQYF. In DNA, the CDR3 is TGCAGTGCTAGTGGGACTAGCGGGAGTAGCGAGCAGTACTTC.